This TCR beta chain was captured by sequencing in a study of cytomegalovirus exposure and HLA in healthy donors. Germline V lookup: CDR1 SGHKS, CDR2 YYEKEE (reference sequence). V was shortened by 4 bases and J by 0 bases, with 10 bases between the two germline ends. The CDR3 length is 14 residues. Researchers ran the PCR with 60 Vbeta and 13 Jbeta primers. Measured with immunoSEQ multiplex PCR; TCRdb has only the in-frame clones, and not every one. The sample records about 170,000 clones, around 76% being singletons. The study, taken as a whole, reports: The listing of roughly 160 TCR beta chains classed them as cytomegalovirus-associated.

With regard to this clone: Its antigen remains unidentified.

This chain uses TRBV5-5 with TRBJ1-2; weak D call: TRBD1 (6 bases). The receptor's source is a woman aged 25 to 45 in good health and CMV-seropositive. Sequences were obtained from PBMCs. CDR3 nucleotides: TGTGCCAGCAGCCCCCGGACAGCTAACTATGGCTACACCTTC. Residues: CASSPRTANYGYTF.